Described below is a single T cell receptor beta chain sequence and its context. What it binds is not known. Deletions cut 0 bases from V and 10 bases from J, with 11 bases between. CDR3 length: 14 amino acids. Germline CDR1 SGHRS, CDR2 YFSETQ. One entry per CDR3 protein results from TCRdb running MiXCR on the reads. The sample carries about a million distinct CDR3 sequences, roughly 31% recorded once. The data are from a study of T cell repertoires in cytomegalovirus infection. Across the whole study: Matching HLA type, along with CMV infection, was indicated by public TCR beta signatures.

The TCR sequence derives from a human donor in good health (CMV status not recorded). Some clones in this sample may be carry-over from other donors' samples. V is TRBV5-1 and J is TRBJ1-6; maybe TRBD1 (6 bases). The material sequenced was cultured CD8+ T cells from PBMCs, taken from culture after CMV antigen stimulation. The CDR3 loop reads CASSLVQGWSPLHF. CDR3 nucleotides: TGCGCCAGCAGCTTGGTACAGGGTTGGTCACCCCTCCACTTT.